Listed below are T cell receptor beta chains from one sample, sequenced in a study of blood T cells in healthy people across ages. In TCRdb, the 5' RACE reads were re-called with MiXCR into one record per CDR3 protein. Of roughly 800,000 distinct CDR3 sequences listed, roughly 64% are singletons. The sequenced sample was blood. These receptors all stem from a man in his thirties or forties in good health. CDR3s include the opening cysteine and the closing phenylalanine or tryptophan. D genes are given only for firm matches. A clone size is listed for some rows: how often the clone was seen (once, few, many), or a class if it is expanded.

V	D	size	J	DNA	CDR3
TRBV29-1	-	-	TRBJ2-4	TGCAGCGTTGATGTTGTGCGGCGGAAAAAAAACATTCAGTACTTC	CSVDVVRRKKNIQYF
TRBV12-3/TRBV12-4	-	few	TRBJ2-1	TGTGCCAGCAGTTCGGAGGCTGGTGAGCAGTTCTTC	CASSSEAGEQFF
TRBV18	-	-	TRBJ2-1	TGTGCCAGCTCACCATCCGAGGAGAAGAGGCAGTTCTTC	CASSPSEEKRQFF
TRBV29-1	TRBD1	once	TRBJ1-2	TGCAGCGCCACAGGGGGCTCGGGTGATGGCTACACCTTC	CSATGGSGDGYTF
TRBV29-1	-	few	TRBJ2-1	TGCAGCGTTGAAGGGGTAGCGACGACCTTTAGCTCCTACAATGAGCAGTTCTTC	CSVEGVATTFSSYNEQFF
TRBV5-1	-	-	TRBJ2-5	TGCGCCAGCAGCTTGGGGGCACCCGGGAAAGAGACCCAGTACTTC	CASSLGAPGKETQYF
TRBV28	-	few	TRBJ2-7	TGTGCCAGCTCTTGGAGAAGGGGTTCCTACGAGCAGTACTTC	CASSWRRGSYEQYF
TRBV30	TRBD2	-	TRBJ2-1	TGTGCCTGGAGTGCGGAGATCGGGACTAGCGGTTACAATGAGCAGTTCTTC	CAWSAEIGTSGYNEQFF
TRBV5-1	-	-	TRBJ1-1	TGCGCCAGCAGAGTGGAGCGGATGAACACTGAAGCTTTCTTT	CASRVERMNTEAFF
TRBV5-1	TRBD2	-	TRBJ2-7	TGCGCCAGCAGCTTGGGGAACTTAGCGGGGGCCACCGAGCAGTACTTC	CASSLGNLAGATEQYF
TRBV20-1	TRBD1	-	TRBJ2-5	TGCAGTGCTAGTGGGGGGCGGGACAGGGAGACAAGAGAGACCCAGTACTTC	CSASGGRDRETRETQYF
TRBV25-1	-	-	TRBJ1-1	TGTGCCAGCAGTGAATATTTCGCAGGTACTGAAGCTTTCTTT	CASSEYFAGTEAFF
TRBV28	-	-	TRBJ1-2	TGTGCCAGCAGTTTACGGCGCAATCGGGGGACGGGCGGCTACACCTTC	CASSLRRNRGTGGYTF
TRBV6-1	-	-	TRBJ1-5	TGTGCCAGCAGTGATTTTTACCAGCCCCAGCATTTT	CASSDFYQPQHF
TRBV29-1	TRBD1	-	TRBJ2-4	TGCAGCGGACAAGACAGGGGTGACAAAAACATTCAGTACTTC	CSGQDRGDKNIQYF
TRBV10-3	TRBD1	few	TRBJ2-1	TGTGCCACCCGGGACAGGGAATACAATGAGCAGTTCTTC	CATRDREYNEQFF
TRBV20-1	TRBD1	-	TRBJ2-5	TGCAGTGCTAGACTCTGGGACAGAGAGGTAGAGACCCAGTACTTC	CSARLWDREVETQYF
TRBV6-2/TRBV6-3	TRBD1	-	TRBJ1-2	TGTGCCAGCAGTTACCCCGGGACAGAAGGCTACACCTTC	CASSYPGTEGYTF
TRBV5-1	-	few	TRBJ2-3	TGCGCCAGCAGCTACGGGGGTAACAGTAGAAGCACAGATACGCAGTATTTT	CASSYGGNSRSTDTQYF
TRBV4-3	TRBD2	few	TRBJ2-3	TGCGCCAGCAGCCAAGAAGCGGGAAGGACGAAAATCGGTACGCAGTATTTT	CASSQEAGRTKIGTQYF
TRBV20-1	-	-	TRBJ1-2	TGCAGTGCTAGAGGGGAAACCAACTATGGCTACACCTTC	CSARGETNYGYTF
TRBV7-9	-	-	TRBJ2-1	TGTGCCAGCAGCACGACAGAAATTCACAATGAGCAGTTCTTC	CASSTTEIHNEQFF
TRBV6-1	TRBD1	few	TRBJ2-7	TGTGCCAGCAGGATAGACAGGGCTACGCGCTACGAGCAGTACTTC	CASRIDRATRYEQYF
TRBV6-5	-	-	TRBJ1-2	TGTGCCAGCAGCCCGGGGAGCGGTGGTTTCGGCTACACCTTC	CASSPGSGGFGYTF
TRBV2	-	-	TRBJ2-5	TGTGCCAGTGGGACGGTGGAAGAGACCCAGTACTTC	CASGTVEETQYF
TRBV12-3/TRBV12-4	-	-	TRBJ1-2	TGTGCCAGCAGTTTGGGAGGGGGTTTTGGCTACACCTTC	CASSLGGGFGYTF
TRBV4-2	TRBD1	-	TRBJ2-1	TGTGCCAGCAGCCAGACCGGGACAGGGGTGCGGGTTGAGCAGTTCTTC	CASSQTGTGVRVEQFF
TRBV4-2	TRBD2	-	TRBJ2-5	TGTGCCAGCAGCCAAGTAGCGGGAGAGGGCCAGTACTTC	CASSQVAGEGQYF
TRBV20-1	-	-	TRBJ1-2	TGCAGTGTTCCCTCGTTCGGCTATGGCTACACCTTC	CSVPSFGYGYTF
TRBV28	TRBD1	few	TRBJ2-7	TGTGCCAGCAGCACTGGGACAGGCCCATGGGAGCAGTACTTC	CASSTGTGPWEQYF
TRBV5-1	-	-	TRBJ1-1	TGCGCCAGCAGCCCCGGGGGCGCGGAAACTGAAGCTTTCTTT	CASSPGGAETEAFF
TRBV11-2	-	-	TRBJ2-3	TGTGCCAGCAGCTTCCTTGCCTTGCAGTCAGATACGCAGTATTTT	CASSFLALQSDTQYF
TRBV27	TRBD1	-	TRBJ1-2	TGTGCCAGCAGTCCCGGACAGGGTAGCGGTGGCTACACCTTC	CASSPGQGSGGYTF
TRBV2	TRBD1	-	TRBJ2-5	TGTGCCAGCAGTGTCCGACAGGGTGGAGAGACCCAGTACTTC	CASSVRQGGETQYF
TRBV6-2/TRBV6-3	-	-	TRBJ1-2	TGTGCCAGCACCGGACATAACTATGGCTACACCTTC	CASTGHNYGYTF
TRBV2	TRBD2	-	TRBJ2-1	TGTGCCAGCAGTGTGGGTCGACTAGCAAATGAGCAGTTCTTC	CASSVGRLANEQFF
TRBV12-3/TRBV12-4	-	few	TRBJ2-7	TGTGCCAGCGGGAGCGGCTACGAGCAGTACTTC	CASGSGYEQYF
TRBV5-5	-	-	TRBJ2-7	TGTGCCAGCAGCTCGACCCCGAGCGTGTCCTACGAGCAGTACTTC	CASSSTPSVSYEQYF
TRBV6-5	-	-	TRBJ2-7	TGTGCCAGCAGTTACATCGGGGGCGGGTACAATGAGCAGTACTTC	CASSYIGGGYNEQYF
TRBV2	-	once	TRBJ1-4	TGTGCCAGCACCACCGACAGAACTAATGAAAAACTGTTTTTT	CASTTDRTNEKLFF